The 12 T cell receptor beta chains below all came from one sample that was sequenced in a study of PD-1 blockade in classical Hodgkin lymphoma. The method was immunoSEQ multiplex PCR; TCRdb's version includes in-frame clones alone and lacks a portion of them. The data hold roughly 50,000 clones, with approximately 86% observed a single time. Time point in this sample: cycle 4 day 1 (C4D1), after five to seven weeks of nivolumab. All trial patients relapsed after autologous stem cell transplantation. The sample here was peripheral blood mononuclear cells (PBMCs), taken before the fourth cycle of nivolumab. These receptors were obtained from a human donor with classical Hodgkin lymphoma.

V is TRBV15 and J is TRBJ1-5; weak D call: TRBD1 (6 bases). Trimming removed 2 bases at V and 7 bases at J, with 12 bases between. Germline assignment: CDR1 LNHNV and CDR2 YYDKDF (reference sequence). This CDR3 region has 14 residues. CDR3 DNA: TGTGCCACCAGCAGAAAGTCAGGGGTCCAGCCCCAGCATTTT. This gives the protein CATSRKSGVQPQHF.

This rearrangement joins TRBV9 to TRBJ1-5; 8 nucleotides align to TRBD1. The CDR3 has 15 amino acids. V was clipped by 3 bases and J by 4 bases; unmatched bases: 6. Germline CDR1 and CDR2: SGDLS and YYNGEE. CDR3 in DNA: TGTGCCAGCAGCGGACAGGGGTTACTTAATCAGCCCCAGCATTTT. Protein: CASSGQGLLNQPQHF.

V is TRBV10-3 and J is TRBJ2-5; D remains ambiguous. Trimming removed 6 bases at V and 5 bases at J, with 7 bases between. Germline CDR1 is ENHRY and CDR2 is SYGVKD. The CDR3 contains 11 residues. The CDR3 DNA follows: TGTGCCATCAGAGTACGGGAGACCCAGTACTTC. It yields the protein CAIRVRETQYF.

V is TRBV5-1 and J is TRBJ2-7, with TRBD1 as a possible D gene (5 bases). The CDR3 has 14 residues. Trimming removed 3 bases at V and 3 bases at J, with 13 bases between. Germline CDR1 reads SGHRS; CDR2 reads YFSETQ. CDR3 loop: CASSSGQGYYEQYF. CDR3 DNA sequence: TGCGCCAGCAGCTCAGGGCAAGGCTACTACGAGCAGTACTTC.

This chain connects TRBV9 to TRBJ2-3; D unclear. The V gene's germline CDR1 is SGDLS and CDR2 YYNGEE. The length of the CDR3 is 16 residues. V dropped 4 bases and J dropped 0 bases, with 15 bases sitting between them. CDR3 DNA sequence: TGTGCCAGCAGCCCCCCCGGGCTATCTAGCACAGATACGCAGTATTTT. Translation gives CASSPPGLSSTDTQYF.

The chain uses TRBV7-9 and TRBJ2-1, with TRBD2 matching over 8 bases. CDR1 is SEHNR and CDR2 is FQNEAQ in the germline V gene (reference sequence). This CDR3 region has 14 residues. The junction had 8 bases not matched to a gene; V was cut back by 10 bases and J by 3 bases. Written as DNA, the CDR3 is TGTGCCACCAGTCTCGGGGGGGACTACAATGAGCAGTTCTTC. This codes for CATSLGGDYNEQFF.

This chain connects TRBV27 to TRBJ2-3; D remains ambiguous. The ends were cut back, 6 bases at V and 4 bases at J, with 14 bases in the middle. The CDR3 has 14 amino acids. Germline V gene sequence: CDR1 MNHEY, CDR2 SMNVEV (reference sequence). This CDR3 reads CASSSISAADTQYF. The CDR3 coding sequence is TGTGCCAGCAGCTCAATCTCCGCCGCAGATACGCAGTATTTT.

The chain has TRBV11-3 and TRBJ2-2; TRBD2 is a possible D gene (7 bases). The V gene lost 4 bases and the J gene lost 3 bases, with 15 bases spanning the gap. The CDR3 extends over 16 amino acids. Germline CDR1 SGHNT, CDR2 YENEEA. Here the CDR3 DNA reads TGTGCCAGCAGCTCCCGACTGGGGGGGCACACCGGGGAGCTGTTTTTT. Encoded protein: CASSSRLGGHTGELFF.

CDR3 residues: CASTPQGGTNEKLFF. The CDR3 region has the DNA TGTGCCAGCACTCCCCAAGGAGGAACTAATGAAAAACTGTTTTTT. This sequence joins TRBV28 and TRBJ1-4; D ambiguous. V lost 7 bases to trimming and J lost 1 base, with 13 bases between them. Germline CDR1 and CDR2: MDHEN and SYDVKM. This CDR3 has 15 amino acids.

This clone came up a few times. The rearrangement links TRBV6-4 to TRBJ2-1; D possibly uses TRBD1 or TRBD2 (5 bases each). Germline CDR1 is MRHNA and CDR2 is SNTAGT. Trimming cost V 5 bases and J 2 bases, with 13 bases left between them. This CDR3 has 15 residues. For the CDR3, the DNA is TGTGCCAGCAGTCAAGGGGACGATCCCTACAATGAGCAGTTCTTC. This codes for CASSQGDDPYNEQFF.

Here the CDR3 reads CASSLIKVTRSYNEQFF. In DNA, the CDR3 is TGTGCCAGCAGTTTAATCAAGGTAACTCGCTCCTACAATGAGCAGTTCTTC. The chain couples TRBV27 to TRBJ2-1; D gene uncertain. The CDR3 totals 17 residues. Germline loops: CDR1 MNHEY, CDR2 SMNVEV (reference sequence). Trimming took 2 bases from V and 0 from J, leaving 14 bases between them.

This clone showed up just once. The chain couples TRBV21-1 to TRBJ2-7; the table's D call of TRBD1 was not tested on the DNA. TRBV21-1 is listed as a pseudogene. The CDR3 length is 13 residues. The CDR3 coding sequence is TGTGCCAGCAGCAAGGGACAGTCCTACGAGCAGTACTTC. Its protein product is CASSKGQSYEQYF.